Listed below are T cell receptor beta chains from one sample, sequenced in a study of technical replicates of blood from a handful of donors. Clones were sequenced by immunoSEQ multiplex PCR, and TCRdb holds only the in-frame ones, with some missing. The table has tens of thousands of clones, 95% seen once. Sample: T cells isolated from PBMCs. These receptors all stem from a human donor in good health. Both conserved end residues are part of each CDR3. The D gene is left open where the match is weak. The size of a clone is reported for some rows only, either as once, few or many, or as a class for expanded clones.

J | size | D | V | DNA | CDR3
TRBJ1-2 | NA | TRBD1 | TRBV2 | TGTGCCAGCGAAGGGACAGGGGAGGCTAACTATGGCTACACCTTC | CASEGTGEANYGYTF
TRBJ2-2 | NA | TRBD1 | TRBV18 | TGTGCCAGCTCACCACGGAGGACAGGGACGAACACCGGGGAGCTGTTTTTT | CASSPRRTGTNTGELFF
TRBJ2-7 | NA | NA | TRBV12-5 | TGTGCTAGTGGTTTCAGCTACGAGCAGTACTTC | CASGFSYEQYF
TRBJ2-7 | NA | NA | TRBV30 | TGTGCCTGGAGTCTTACCTACGAGCAGTACTTC | CAWSLTYEQYF
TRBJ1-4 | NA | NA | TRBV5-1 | TGCGCCAGCAGCTTACAGAGTGCAACTAATGAAAAACTGTTTTTT | CASSLQSATNEKLFF
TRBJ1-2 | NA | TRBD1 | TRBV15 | TGTGCCACCAGCAGGTCAGGGGGCGCCTACACCTTC | CATSRSGGAYTF
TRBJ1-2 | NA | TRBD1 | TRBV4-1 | TGCGCCAGCAGCCAAGAAGACAGGGCCTATGGCTACACCTTC | CASSQEDRAYGYTF
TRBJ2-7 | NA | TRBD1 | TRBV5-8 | TGTGCCAGCAGCTTCCGCAGGGGACAGGGTACGTACGAGCAGTACTTC | CASSFRRGQGTYEQYF
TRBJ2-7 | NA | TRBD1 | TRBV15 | TGTGCCACCAGCATCCGGGACAGGGGCTACGAGCAGTACTTC | CATSIRDRGYEQYF
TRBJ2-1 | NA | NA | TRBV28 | TGTGCCAGCAGTTTGTTGTCTAGCGTTTACAATGAGCAGTTCTTC | CASSLLSSVYNEQFF
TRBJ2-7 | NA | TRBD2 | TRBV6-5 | TGTGCCAGCAGAGCCTGGGGGGGACTCTCCTACGAGCAGTACTTC | CASRAWGGLSYEQYF
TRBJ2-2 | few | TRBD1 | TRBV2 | TGTGCCAGCATGGGACAGCTTGAGACCGGGGAGCTGTTTTTT | CASMGQLETGELFF
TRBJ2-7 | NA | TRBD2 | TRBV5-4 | TGTGCCAGCAGCGCGGGGGGGAGAAAGGTCTACGAGCAGTACTTC | CASSAGGRKVYEQYF
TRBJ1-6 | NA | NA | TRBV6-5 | TGTGCCAGCAGTTTGACGAGGCCGATGGATTCACCCCTCCACTTT | CASSLTRPMDSPLHF
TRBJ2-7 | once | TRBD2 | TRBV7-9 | TGTGCCAGCAGCCCCAGGACTAGCGGGATTGATTTGTCCTACGAGCAGTACTTC | CASSPRTSGIDLSYEQYF
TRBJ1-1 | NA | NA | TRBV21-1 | TGTGCCAGCAGCAGGCCAGCTTTCTTT | CASSRPAFF
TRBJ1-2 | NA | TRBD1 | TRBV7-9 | TGTGCCAGCAGCTCGGTCGACAGAGGGAGGACAGGAGGCTACACCTTC | CASSSVDRGRTGGYTF
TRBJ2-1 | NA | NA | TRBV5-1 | TGCGCCAGCAGCTTGGAGGGGCTCGGTAGAGGCCTCTACAATGAGCAGTTCTTC | CASSLEGLGRGLYNEQFF
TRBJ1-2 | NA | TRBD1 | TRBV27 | TGTGCCAGCAGGTTCCGGGACAGGGTGGATGGCTACACCTTC | CASRFRDRVDGYTF